This T cell receptor beta chain emerged from a study of identical twins. This clonotype appeared many times. V was pared by 0 bases and J by 3 bases, with 10 bases between. CDR1 and CDR2 (germline): MGHRA, YSYEKL. CDR3 size: 15 residues. MiXCR, run by TCRdb on the 5' RACE reads, gives a single entry per CDR3 protein. Among approximately 690,000 distinct CDR3 sequences listed, over 5% were seen once. The chain uses TRBV4-1 and TRBJ2-3; tentatively, D is TRBD2 (5 bases). The source material was naive T cells sorted from blood. This receptor was identified in a man aged 18-30 years in good health. The CDR3: CASSQEGRGTDTQYF. The CDR3 DNA follows: TGCGCCAGCAGCCAAGAAGGCCGGGGAACAGATACGCAGTATTTT.